Listed here is a single T cell receptor beta chain. Germline CDR1 is SGHNT and CDR2 is YENEEA. This CDR3 is 13 amino acids long. Trimming took off 5 bases at V and 4 bases at J, with 11 bases between the two ends. Libraries were prepared by immunoSEQ multiplex PCR; TCRdb keeps only in-frame clonotypes and omits some of them. The sample includes approximately 500,000 clones, less than 90% of them seen just once. This sample is part of a study of blood T cell repertoires in COVID-19. The rearrangement joins TRBV11-3 to TRBJ1-1, with D perhaps matching TRBD1 (5 bases). The clonotype comes from a woman in her forties or fifties with COVID-19, enrolled during active disease. The sequenced sample was peripheral blood. The CDR3 here is CASSHDGGTEAFF. CDR3 bases: TGTGCCAGCAGCCACGACGGGGGCACTGAAGCTTTCTTT.